The 4 T cell receptor beta chains below all came from one sample that was sequenced in a study of blood T cells in healthy people across ages. The authors ran a second PCR of about 6 to 11 cycles using a sample-barcoded 5' primer and a J-beta primer mix. Via MiXCR, TCRdb re-called the 5' RACE reads, giving one row per CDR3 protein. The sample includes more than 900,000 distinct CDR3 sequences, roughly 29% of them seen just once. This same sample was also taken into another study, of T cells of mothers and their children.

Sequencing input: blood. These receptors were taken from a woman aged 40 to 50 in good health.

The chain recombines TRBV6-6 with TRBJ2-1; 11 nucleotides align to TRBD2. The CDR3 has 15 amino acids. The germline CDR1 and CDR2 sequences are MNHNY and SVGAGI (reference sequence). The J segment lost 10 bases and the V segment lost 5 bases, leaving 10 bases of the junction unmatched. CDR3 in DNA: TGTGCCAGCAGTACCTTAGCGGGGGGGCAAGGGGAGCAGTTCTTC. Protein: CASSTLAGGQGEQFF.

This clonotype has at least ten counts. A read error may produce the germline difference seen at one junction end. This chain joins TRBV5-1 and TRBJ2-7; the D gene is possibly TRBD2 (5 bases). Germline values: CDR1 SGHRS, CDR2 YFSETQ. The length of the CDR3 is 12 residues. The CDR3 DNA sequence: TGTGCCAGCAGCCGCCCGGGGTACGAGCAGTACTTC. Translated: CASSRPGYEQYF.

This clonotype was seen at least ten times. The chain employs TRBV12-3 or TRBV12-4 and TRBJ2-1, with 13 bases lining up with TRBD2. This CDR3 is 16 amino acids long. With V trimmed by 6 bases and J by 7 bases, 9 bases remained unmatched. CDR3 nucleotide sequence: TGTGCCAGCAGGTATCCGGGACTAGCGGGATTTAATGAGCAGTTCTTC. This codes for CASRYPGLAGFNEQFF.

The chain carries TRBV11-2 and TRBJ2-2; TRBD2 matches at 7 bases. Unmatched junction bases numbered 14, after V lost 2 bases and J lost 5 bases. CDR1 is SGHAT, CDR2 FQNNGV, per germline. This CDR3 has 18 residues. The CDR3 nucleotides are TGTGCCAGCAGCTTAATCAGGAGACCATCCGGGGGGACCGGGGAGCTGTTTTTT. It is translated as CASSLIRRPSGGTGELFF.